This T cell receptor (beta chain) is drawn from a study of T cell responses to AZD1222 COVID-19 vaccine. Sequencing was performed with immunoSEQ multiplex PCR; in TCRdb, only in-frame clones are kept and a portion is missing. Of about 110,000 clones listed, roughly 90% are singletons. Germline CDR1 is DFQATT and CDR2 is SNEGSKA (reference sequence). Unmatched junction bases numbered 11, after V lost 3 bases and J lost 5 bases. The CDR3 length is 15 residues. The sample was peripheral blood, taken on day 0 of AZD1222 vaccination. The rearrangement joins TRBV20-1 to TRBJ2-7, with 9 bases lining up with TRBD1. The clonotype comes from an adult in good health. CDR3 region: CSASGLQGARNEQYF. The CDR3 DNA sequence: TGCAGTGCTAGTGGATTACAGGGGGCGCGGAACGAGCAGTACTTC.